A single sample is the source of the 21 T cell receptor beta chains below, sequenced in a study of CD8+ T cells in alopecia areata (dated by TCRdb to the late 2010s). The method behind the library was the immunoSEQ multiplex PCR assay. To provide template for TCR sequencing, every sample had RNA extracted and reverse transcribed into cDNA. Sourced from immuneACCESS, this table was stored by TCRdb with only in-frame sequences that have V and J called. A share of the clones is absent; for the studies checked, an unresolved V gene accounts for under half, and the remainder has no known explanation. This sample has 120,000 or so clones in its table, and around 60% of those were observed once. 5.7% of the sample lies in the top ten. The time point label, read with the paper, signifies: more than three weeks on oral tofacitinib. Sample treatment or condition, as interpreted from the label and publication: oral pan-JAK inhibitor, 5-10 mg twice daily.

The source material was CD4+ T cells sorted from blood, sampled at week 4, from a patient treated with tofacitinib. These TCRs come from a human donor with alopecia areata.

The chain employs TRBV7-2 and TRBJ2-2; tentative D call: TRBD2 (6 bases). CDR3 length: 15 amino acids. Deletions cut 0 bases from V and 4 bases from J, with 9 bases between. Germline values: CDR1 SGHTA, CDR2 FQGNSA. As DNA, the CDR3 is TGTGCCAGCAGCTTAGCCGGGACTCGCACCGGGGAGCTGTTTTTT. Amino acids: CASSLAGTRTGELFF.

This clone was observed a few times. V usage is TRBV6-6 and J usage is TRBJ2-2; D is undetermined. Trimming took 6 bases from V and 7 from J, leaving 9 bases between them. CDR1 MNHNY and CDR2 SVGAGI come from the germline V gene (reference sequence). There are 12 residues in the CDR3. The CDR3 loop is CASRGNGGELFF. CDR3 nucleotide sequence: TGTGCCAGCAGGGGTAACGGCGGGGAGCTGTTTTTT.

This clone was detected only a few times. V is TRBV9 and J is TRBJ2-5; D may be TRBD1 (6 bases). Germline V lookup: CDR1 SGDLS, CDR2 YYNGEE. Between the trimmed V and J ends, which lost 4 bases and 0 bases, there was a span of 13 bases. The length of the CDR3 is 15 residues. The CDR3 region has the DNA TGTGCCAGCAGCCGGACGGGACATAACCAAGAGACCCAGTACTTC. Translation: CASSRTGHNQETQYF.

This chain joins TRBV25-1 and TRBJ1-1; D gene ambiguous. The V gene's germline CDR1 is MGHDK and CDR2 SYGVNS. The length of the CDR3 is 14 residues. V lost 8 bases, J lost 1 base, and 14 bases lay in between. The CDR3 DNA reads TGTGCCAGCCGAATGTCGGGCACGAACACTGAAGCTTTCTTT. The encoded protein is CASRMSGTNTEAFF.

This clone is a singleton in its sample. The chain is built from TRBV19 and TRBJ1-6; D is unclear. CDR1 and CDR2 (germline): LNHDA, SQIVND (reference sequence). Trimming removed 10 bases from V and 3 bases from J, with 7 bases in between. There are 12 residues in the CDR3. The CDR3 coding sequence is TGTGCCACGGGAGTCTATAATTCACCCCTCCACTTT. Translating it yields CATGVYNSPLHF.

In this sample, this clone turned up once. The chain combines TRBV7-2 with TRBJ1-2, with unresolved D. V was pared by 7 bases and J by 0 bases, with 18 bases between. The CDR3 totals 16 residues. Germline V gene sequence: CDR1 SGHTA, CDR2 FQGNSA. CDR3 amino acids: CASTPDPETANYGYTF. CDR3 DNA: TGTGCCAGCACCCCCGACCCGGAGACGGCTAACTATGGCTACACCTTC. Variable domain in full (rest from reference TRBV7-2 and TRBJ1-2): GAGVSQSPSNKVTEKGKDVELRCDPISGHTALYWYRQSLGQGLEFLIYFQGNSAPDKSGLPSDRFSAERTGGSVSTLTIQRTQQEDSAVYLCASTPDPETANYGYTFGSGTRLTVV.

The rearrangement joins TRBV6-5 to TRBJ2-1, with TRBD1 matching over 8 bases. The length of the CDR3 is 16 residues. Losses at the gene ends were 4 bases for V and 6 bases for J; bases not matched to a gene: 11. Germline CDR1 and CDR2: MNHEY and SVGAGI. CDR3 bases: TGTGCCAGCAGTTCCCGACCGACAGGGGCGCGCAATGAGCAGTTCTTC. This gives the protein CASSSRPTGARNEQFF.

The chain uses TRBV30 and TRBJ2-5; D is tentatively TRBD1 or TRBD2 (5 bases each). The germline V gene encodes CDR1 GTSNPN and CDR2 SVGIG (reference sequence). The CDR3 consists of 13 residues. V was trimmed by 8 bases and J by 5 bases, leaving 18 bases between them. The CDR3 here is CAQGRGVGETQYF. CDR3 nucleotides: TGTGCCCAGGGTCGGGGAGTCGGGGAGACCCAGTACTTC.

The chain recombines TRBV7-9 with TRBJ1-1; D is unclear. Deletions cut 2 bases from V and 1 base from J, with 14 bases between. The CDR3 runs to 16 residues. Germline V gives CDR1 SEHNR, CDR2 FQNEAQ (reference sequence). The CDR3 protein is CASSLTIGARNTEAFF. In DNA, the CDR3 is TGTGCCAGCAGCTTAACAATCGGCGCGAGGAACACTGAAGCTTTCTTT.

In this sample, this clone turned up a few times. V and J are TRBV29-1 and TRBJ2-2; no definite D call. V was clipped by 2 bases and J by 4 bases, with 8 bases between them. The germline V gene encodes CDR1 SQVTM and CDR2 ANQGSEA. The CDR3 length is 13 residues. Here the CDR3 DNA reads TGCAGCGTTGAAACAGCGCGCACCGGGGAGCTGTTTTTT. This gives the protein CSVETARTGELFF.

The chain combines TRBV10-3 with TRBJ1-1; unclear D gene. The CDR3 runs to 12 residues. Trimming shortened V by 11 bases and J by 3 bases, and 13 bases separated the two germline ends. The germline V gene has CDR1 ENHRY and CDR2 SYGVKD. The CDR3 region has the DNA TGTGCCGCCTCAGGTGGAGACACTGAAGCTTTCTTT. Protein: CAASGGDTEAFF.

The chain is built from TRBV9 and TRBJ1-2, with a weak D call TRBD1 (5 bases). Trimming removed 2 bases from V and 6 bases from J, with 8 bases in between. The CDR3 is 12 amino acids. CDR1 and CDR2 (germline): SGDLS, YYNGEE. The CDR3, as DNA: TGTGCCAGCAGCGTCGGGGGGGATGGCTACACCTTC. It is translated as CASSVGGDGYTF.

This clone was counted a single time. The CDR3 DNA reads TGCGCCAGCAGCAACGGAAGGGTGGCCTATAATTCACCCCTCCACTTT. Amino acid sequence: CASSNGRVAYNSPLHF. The chain is built from TRBV23-1 and TRBJ1-6; D remains unclear. TRBV23-1 is noted as an ORF with a role that remains uncertain. V was cut by 6 bases and J by 2 bases, with 14 bases left in between. This CDR3 is 16 amino acids long.

In DNA form, the CDR3 reads TGTGCCATCAGTGTTCAGACAGGGGTTCAAGAGACCCAGTACTTC. Amino acids: CAISVQTGVQETQYF. This chain connects TRBV10-3 to TRBJ2-5; 8 nucleotides align to TRBD1. J was trimmed by 2 bases and V by 4 bases; bases with no gene match: 6. This CDR3 is 15 amino acids long. The germline CDR1 and CDR2 sequences are ENHRY and SYGVKD.

This clone turned up a few times. Other DNA sequences from this sample encode an identical CDR3 as well. The rearrangement uses TRBV5-1 and TRBJ2-3, with no clear D. This CDR3 is built from 13 residues. From germline, CDR1 is SGHRS and CDR2 YFSETQ. The V end lost 1 base, the J end lost 3 bases, and 6 bases lay between the germline ends. The CDR3 DNA reads TGCGCCAGCAGCTTGATGGGGACAGATACGCAGTATTTT. Translating gives CASSLMGTDTQYF.

V is TRBV7-8 and J is TRBJ2-1; TRBD2 is a possible D gene (5 bases). Germline CDR1 reads SGHVS; CDR2 reads FQNEAQ. V lost 1 base and J 6 bases, leaving 7 bases between the germline ends. This CDR3 comprises 13 residues. CDR3 coding DNA: TGTGCCAGCAGCTTAGACCGGGGCAATGAGCAGTTCTTC. It translates to CASSLDRGNEQFF.

The CDR3 sequence: CASSLEGTSVSYEQYF. CDR3 bases: TGTGCCAGCAGCTTAGAAGGGACTAGCGTCTCCTACGAGCAGTACTTC. The chain uses TRBV7-9 and TRBJ2-7, with 10 bases aligning to TRBD2. CDR1 and CDR2 (germline): SEHNR, FQNEAQ (reference sequence). V shed 1 base and J 0 bases; nucleotides not matched to a gene: 3. This CDR3 comprises 16 residues.

This clone was seen a few times. This chain joins TRBV4-3 and TRBJ2-3; weak D call: TRBD1 (6 bases). The CDR3 totals 15 residues. CDR1 and CDR2 from the germline V gene are LGHNA and YSLEER. The germline V and J ends were trimmed by 2 bases and 4 bases, with 13 bases remaining between them. The CDR3 DNA reads TGCGCCAGCAGCCAAAGGGGGTGGCCCTCAGATACGCAGTATTTT. Translated, it gives CASSQRGWPSDTQYF.

This chain connects TRBV4-1 to TRBJ2-5; 11 bases fit TRBD2. V gave up 0 bases and J gave up 2 bases; unmatched junction bases: 14. The CDR3 is 20 residues long. Germline CDR1 reads MGHRA; CDR2 reads YSYEKL. This CDR3 reads CASSQEVSAVLAGAQETQYF. For the CDR3, the DNA is TGCGCCAGCAGCCAAGAGGTATCGGCAGTACTAGCGGGGGCTCAAGAGACCCAGTACTTC.

The V call is TRBV15, the J call TRBJ2-7; D might be TRBD2 (5 bases). CDR3 length equals 15 residues. Germline V gene data show CDR1 as LNHNV and CDR2 as YYDKDF (reference sequence). V was pared by 0 bases and J by 5 bases, with 14 bases between. The CDR3: CATSRDIGVEHEQYF. CDR3 in DNA: TGTGCCACCAGCAGAGATATCGGGGTCGAGCACGAGCAGTACTTC.

This clone appeared once. This chain joins TRBV19 and TRBJ2-3; D may correspond to TRBD1 or TRBD2 (6 bases each). The CDR3 has 14 amino acids. Between the trimmed V and J ends, which lost 5 bases and 3 bases, there was a span of 12 bases. Germline loops: CDR1 LNHDA, CDR2 SQIVND (reference sequence). Written as DNA, the CDR3 is TGTGCCAGTAGTCCCGGGGGCGGAACAGATACGCAGTATTTT. Translated, it gives CASSPGGGTDTQYF.